This T cell receptor beta chain was identified in a study of T cell responses to AZD1222 COVID-19 vaccine. Study observations and caveats: The repertoires were collected only after the peak T cell response. Per reports, nearly half of all spike-specific TCRs target regions that are unmutated in variants.

Produced via immunoSEQ multiplex PCR; TCRdb's table is partial and in-frame only. The sample lists 98,000 or so clones, 84% occurring once. Pooling was applied to second doses at about 4 or about 12 weeks. With respect to this clone: What it recognizes is unknown.

From germline, CDR1 is KGHSH and CDR2 LQKENI. V was trimmed by 6 bases and J by 1 base, leaving 7 bases between them. The CDR3 runs to 13 residues. The sequencing used peripheral blood, collected 28 days after the second AZD1222 dose. The chain is built from TRBV18 and TRBJ1-5, with no clear D. This clonotype was sampled from an adult who received the AZD1222 COVID-19 vaccine. The CDR3 sequence: CASSLDSNQPQHF. The CDR3 nucleotides read TGTGCCAGCTCCCTAGACAGCAATCAGCCCCAGCATTTT.